This T cell receptor (beta chain) was sequenced in a study of beta chain features in type 1 diabetes. Overall study results and limits: Type 1 diabetes patients had fewer VDJ junction insertions and more deletions. In comparison with healthy donors, patients had naive, central memory and Treg TCRB repertoires that appeared more similar. PCR might preferentially amplify shorter templates, equally in patients and controls.

Since all of the isolated RNA was reverse transcribed, expressed TCRB transcripts were what got sequenced. Generated by immunoSEQ multiplex PCR, the TCRdb table keeps only in-frame clones and is missing some. The table lists about 330,000 clones, 8% to 13% of them singletons. The germline V and J ends were trimmed by 2 bases and 2 bases, with 9 bases remaining between them. CDR3 length: 14 residues. Germline CDR1 MGHDK, CDR2 SYGVNS. A remark on this clone: Antigen unknown.

The V gene is TRBV25-1, the J gene TRBJ1-2; D call uncertain. The sequence came from a woman in her twenties or thirties in good health. The sequenced sample consisted of naive CD4+ T cells from blood. The CDR3 here is CASSEPDSNYGYTF. Written as DNA, the CDR3 is TGTGCCAGCAGTGAACCGGATAGCAACTATGGCTACACCTTC.